The table lists the clone carrying this T cell receptor beta chain with a count of one. The CDR3 covers 15 residues. Germline CDR1 and CDR2: SGHNT and YENEEA. The V and J ends lost 4 bases and 3 bases, in that order; junction bases with no gene match: 5. This sample stems from a study of blood T cell repertoires in COVID-19. Overall study context: Acute and convalescent COVID-19 samples came from the United States, Italy and Spain. From T cells, B-cell-depleted T cells, or PBMCs came the material, which was cDNA or gDNA.

Those enrolled in Seattle joined during active infection and were followed longitudinally afterward. Per the original methods: Reference gene primers were amplified, and this amplification served to estimate nucleated cell counts. The protocol was immunoSEQ multiplex PCR, while the TCRdb copy is restricted to in-frame clones and leaves out a portion. That table gives V, J and clone size, and the DNA gave D and trimming. Of about 210,000 clones detected, under 85% appear once; the ten largest clones hold roughly 7%. What was sequenced was peripheral blood. The sequence was collected from a woman older than 75 with COVID-19, enrolled during active disease. The V gene is TRBV11-3, the J gene TRBJ2-1; 8 bases agree with TRBD2. CDR3 coding DNA: TGTGCCAGCAGCTCACGGGGGGGCCTCTACAATGAGCAGTTCTTC. Translated: CASSSRGGLYNEQFF.